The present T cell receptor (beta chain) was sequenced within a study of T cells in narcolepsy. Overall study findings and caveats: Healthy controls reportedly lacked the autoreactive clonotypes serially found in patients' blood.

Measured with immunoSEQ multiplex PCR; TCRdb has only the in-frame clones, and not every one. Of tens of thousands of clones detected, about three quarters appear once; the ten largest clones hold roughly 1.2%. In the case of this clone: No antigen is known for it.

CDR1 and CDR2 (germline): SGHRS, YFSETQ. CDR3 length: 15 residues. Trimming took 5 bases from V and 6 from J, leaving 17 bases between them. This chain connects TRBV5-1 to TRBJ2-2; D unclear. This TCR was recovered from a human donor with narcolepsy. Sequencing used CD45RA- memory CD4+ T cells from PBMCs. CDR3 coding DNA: TGCGCCAGCAGGTTGTTGTCGAGCGCGGCCGGGGAGCTGTTTTTT. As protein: CASRLLSSAAGELFF.